Following are 11 T cell receptor beta chains from one sample sequenced in a study of OX40 agonist ivuxolimab in advanced cancers. TCRdb's table, derived via immunoSEQ multiplex PCR, lists solely in-frame clones and lacks some. Among about 50,000 clones, 60% to 80% were seen once, and the ten largest hold roughly 2.5%. The sequences come from CD4+ or CD8+ T cells sorted from blood, collected in a trial of the OX40 agonist ivuxolimab. The source of these receptors is an adult with an advanced solid tumor such as melanoma, head and neck, liver or kidney cancer.

This chain uses TRBV18 with TRBJ1-5; D remains unclear. Germline values: CDR1 KGHSH, CDR2 LQKENI. V shed 6 bases and J shed 2 bases, with 14 bases lying between them. The CDR3 loop spans 15 amino acids. CDR3 bases: TGTGCCAGCTCCCTGGGCGGTGCGGGCAATCAGCCCCAGCATTTT. Protein sequence: CASSLGGAGNQPQHF.

The chain combines TRBV10-1 with TRBJ2-3; 8 bases map to TRBD2. Per germline, CDR1 WNHNN and CDR2 SYGVQD (reference sequence). Losses at the gene ends were 2 bases for V and 2 bases for J; bases not matched to a gene: 6. The CDR3 length is 16 residues. The CDR3 DNA sequence: TGCGCCAGCAGTGAGGGGTCAGCGGGGGCCACAGATACGCAGTATTTT. This encodes CASSEGSAGATDTQYF.

The CDR3 sequence is CASSLNTGSPKYF. DNA for the CDR3: TGTGCCAGCAGCTTAAACACAGGGAGCCCTAAGTATTTT. V gene TRBV7-3 combines with J gene TRBJ2-3; the D gene is possibly TRBD1 (6 bases). V lost 1 base to trimming and J lost 13 bases, with 15 bases between them. Looked up from germline, CDR1 is SGHTA and CDR2 is FQGTGA. The length of the CDR3 is 13 residues.

V is TRBV10-1 and J is TRBJ2-3; D is perhaps TRBD1 (5 bases). Trimming cost V 6 bases and J 5 bases, with 9 bases left between them. The CDR3 totals 12 residues. The germline V gene has CDR1 WNHNN and CDR2 SYGVQD (reference sequence). CDR3: CASSPRGDTQYF. The CDR3 DNA is TGCGCCAGCAGCCCTAGGGGAGATACGCAGTATTTT.

V is TRBV5-8 and J is TRBJ2-5; D might be TRBD1 or TRBD2, each matching 5 bases. With the DNA end fitting TRBJ2-7 better, the J assignment may be wrong. Germline-derived CDR1 and CDR2 are SGHTS and YDEGEE. CDR3 length: 15 amino acids. The CDR3 DNA is TGTGCCAGCAGCCGAGGATCAGGGAGCTCCTACGAGCAGTACTTC. As protein: CASSRGSGSSYEQYF.

The chain couples TRBV25-1 to TRBJ2-7; 9 bases are a match to TRBD1. The J segment lost 5 bases and the V segment lost 1 base, leaving 3 bases of the junction unmatched. The germline gives CDR1 MGHDK, CDR2 SYGVNS. CDR3 length: 14 amino acids. CDR3 sequence: CASSEFGQGNEQYF. The CDR3 DNA sequence: TGTGCCAGCAGTGAATTCGGACAGGGGAACGAGCAGTACTTC.

V gene TRBV19 combines with J gene TRBJ1-2; 7 bases agree with TRBD1. Germline CDR1 is LNHDA and CDR2 is SQIVND (reference sequence). V shed 3 bases and J 8 bases; nucleotides not matched to a gene: 18. The CDR3 runs to 17 residues. This CDR3 reads CASSMGTGEGSAAGYTF. The CDR3 DNA sequence: TGTGCCAGTAGTATGGGCACAGGGGAGGGGTCTGCGGCCGGCTACACCTTC.

V is TRBV10-3 and J is TRBJ2-1; tentatively, D is TRBD2 (7 bases). CDR3 length: 12 residues. Trimming removed 6 bases from V and 9 bases from J, with 12 bases in between. The V gene's germline CDR1 is ENHRY and CDR2 SYGVKD. In DNA form, the CDR3 reads TGTGCCATCAGAAGAAGGGGGGGTGAGCAGTTCTTC. This translates into CAIRRRGGEQFF.

This chain uses TRBV19 with TRBJ1-3, with 7 nucleotides matching TRBD1. The CDR3 is made up of 16 amino acids. Germline loops: CDR1 LNHDA, CDR2 SQIVND (reference sequence). V shed 6 bases and J 0 bases; nucleotides not matched to a gene: 8. The CDR3 reads CASSRGGASSGNTIYF. The DNA for the CDR3 is TGTGCCAGTAGCAGGGGGGGCGCGAGCTCTGGAAACACCATATATTTT. Full variable domain (missing parts from reference TRBV19 and TRBJ1-3): DGGITQSPKYLFRKEGQNVTLSCEQNLNHDAMYWYRQDPGQGLRLIYYSQIVNDFQKGDIAEGYSVSREKKESFPLTVTSAQKNPTAFYLCASSRGGASSGNTIYFGEGSWLTVV.

The chain uses TRBV5-6 and TRBJ1-2; no clear D. The germline V gene has CDR1 SGHDT and CDR2 YYEEEE. This CDR3 is 14 amino acids long. Between the trimmed V and J ends, which lost 3 bases and 4 bases, there was a span of 13 bases. The CDR3: CASSYSITGYGYTF. For the CDR3, the DNA is TGTGCCAGCAGCTACTCTATAACCGGCTATGGCTACACCTTC.

The CDR3 region is CASRDTFSYNEQFF. The CDR3, as DNA: TGTGCCAGCAGGGACACCTTCTCCTACAATGAGCAGTTCTTC. V gene TRBV2 combines with J gene TRBJ2-1, with D possibly being TRBD1 (5 bases). The CDR3 extends over 14 amino acids. CDR1 and CDR2 (germline): SNHLY, FYNNEI. V was cut by 6 bases and J by 0 bases, with 9 bases left in between.